The 32 T cell receptor beta chains given below trace back to one sample, sequenced in a study of T-cell reconstitution after alpha-beta-depleted transplantation in children. Preparing the TCRbeta library involved the use of unique molecular identifiers. TCRdb re-called the PCR reads through MiXCR, storing one row per CDR3 protein. Seen here are 500,000 to 650,000 distinct CDR3 sequences, over 10% observed once, and the top ten hold 2% to 2.5%. The source was PBMCs, mostly from graft donor cells, collected 360 days after TCRalphabeta/CD19-depleted stem cell transplant. The receptors were gathered from a male patient younger than 18 who had a stem cell transplant for acute myeloid leukemia, so the T cells may come from the graft donor.

This rearrangement joins TRBV5-5 to TRBJ1-1; D unresolved. The CDR3 totals 14 residues. Trimming cost V 5 bases and J 1 base, with 12 bases left between them. Germline CDR1 is SGHKS and CDR2 is YYEKEE (reference sequence). The CDR3 region has the DNA TGTGCCAGCAGTTCCGGGCCTCCGAACACTGAAGCTTTCTTT. This sequence encodes CASSSGPPNTEAFF. The variable domain in full, completed from reference TRBV5-5 and TRBJ1-1, reads DAGVTQSPTHLIKTRGQQVTLRCSPISGHKSVSWYQQVLGQGPQFIFQYYEKEERGRGNFPDRFSARQFPNYSSELNVNALLLGDSALYLCASSSGPPNTEAFFGQGTRLTVV.

This chain connects TRBV5-1 to TRBJ2-7; no firm D call. The CDR3 totals 14 residues. V lost 2 bases and J lost 2, with 11 bases in between. Per germline, CDR1 SGHRS and CDR2 YFSETQ. The CDR3 bases are TGCGCCAGCAGCTTCACAGCATTAACCTACGAGCAGTACTTC. Its translation: CASSFTALTYEQYF.

This clonotype was counted a few times. The chain recombines TRBV5-1 with TRBJ1-6, with TRBD1 matching over 7 bases. Germline lookup yields CDR1 SGHRS and CDR2 YFSETQ. V was clipped by 2 bases and J by 7 bases; unmatched bases: 6. The CDR3 totals 15 residues. The CDR3 loop reads CASSFRGTDNSPLHF. In nucleotides, the CDR3 is TGCGCCAGCAGCTTTCGTGGGACAGACAATTCACCCCTCCACTTT.

Only a few counts were recorded for this clonotype. The gene calls are TRBV25-1 and TRBJ2-5, with D possibly called TRBD1 or TRBD2 (6 bases each). CDR1 is MGHDK, CDR2 SYGVNS, per germline. The length of the CDR3 is 13 residues. V lost 7 bases to trimming and J lost 5 bases, with 14 bases between them. CDR3 sequence: CASNHGGGETQYF. In nucleotides, the CDR3 is TGTGCCAGCAACCACGGGGGCGGTGAGACCCAGTACTTC.

V is TRBV29-1 and J is TRBJ2-5; D gene unclear. The CDR3 spans 11 residues. Trimming took 6 bases from V and 9 from J, leaving 14 bases between them. The germline V gene has CDR1 SQVTM and CDR2 ANQGSEA. The CDR3 is CSVLDGSAQYF. CDR3 sequence (DNA): TGCAGCGTCCTCGACGGTTCGGCCCAGTACTTC.

The gene calls are TRBV4-3 and TRBJ2-7; D is perhaps TRBD1 (8 bases). Germline values: CDR1 LGHNA, CDR2 YSLEER. The ends were cut back, 4 bases at V and 3 bases at J, with 28 bases in the middle. The CDR3 runs 19 residues. Here the CDR3 reads CASSPDLWTGTTPRYEQYF. Written as DNA, the CDR3 is TGCGCCAGCAGCCCCGACCTCTGGACAGGGACTACCCCTCGCTACGAGCAGTACTTC.

The table lists this clonotype with a few counts. The rearrangement links TRBV14 to TRBJ2-2; 8 nucleotides agree with TRBD1. This CDR3 comprises 17 residues. V lost 2 bases, J lost 3 bases, and 8 bases stayed unmatched. Germline assignment: CDR1 SGHDN and CDR2 FVKESK. CDR3 loop: CASSQLQGVGDTGELFF. The CDR3 DNA is TGTGCCAGCAGCCAACTACAGGGGGTAGGGGACACCGGGGAGCTGTTTTTT.

This clonotype occurred a few times. The CDR3 DNA is TGTGCCAGCAGTTGGGACACCTACAACTGGGGCTACACCTTC. Translated: CASSWDTYNWGYTF. The rearrangement uses TRBV12-3 or TRBV12-4 and TRBJ1-2; tentatively, D is TRBD1 (6 bases). V was clipped by 4 bases and J by 8 bases, with 17 bases between them. This CDR3 contains 14 residues.

This clonotype was picked up a small number of times. This rearrangement joins TRBV5-1 to TRBJ2-3; 11 bases are a match to TRBD2. From germline, CDR1 is SGHRS and CDR2 YFSETQ. This CDR3 spans 17 amino acids. Germline trimming cut 3 bases from V and 6 bases from J; bases unmatched to any gene: 12. The CDR3 nucleotides are TGCGCCAGCAGCTCGGCCCTACTAGCGGGAGTTCCTGATACGCAGTATTTT. Protein: CASSSALLAGVPDTQYF.

The chain employs TRBV12-3 or TRBV12-4 and TRBJ2-2, with 8 nucleotides matching TRBD2. V lost 2 bases and J lost 0; bases outside the gene matches: 8. The CDR3 has 18 residues. The DNA for the CDR3 is TGTGCCAGCAGTTTAACACGAAAGGGACTAGCGAACACCGGGGAGCTGTTTTTT. Translating gives CASSLTRKGLANTGELFF.

This clonotype was observed at least ten times. The rearrangement joins TRBV9 to TRBJ2-2; D is uncertain. The germline CDR1 and CDR2 sequences are SGDLS and YYNGEE. The CDR3 covers 14 residues. The V end was cut by 0 bases, the J end by 3 bases, with 6 bases between. CDR3 sequence (DNA): TGTGCCAGCAGCGTAGCAGTAGACACCGGGGAGCTGTTTTTT. Amino acids: CASSVAVDTGELFF.

This clonotype was picked up a small number of times. V usage is TRBV28 and J usage is TRBJ2-7, with D unclear. Trimming left V 2 bases short and J 0 bases short, with 14 bases between. The CDR3 covers 16 residues. Germline CDR1 is MDHEN and CDR2 is SYDVKM. CDR3 protein: CASSLKGHRVSYEQYF. CDR3 DNA sequence: TGTGCCAGCAGTTTAAAAGGGCACAGAGTCTCCTACGAGCAGTACTTC. Filled out from reference TRBV28 and TRBJ2-7, the complete variable domain reads DVKVTQSSRYLVKRTGEKVFLECVQDMDHENMFWYRQDPGLGLRLIYFSYDVKMKEKGDIPEGYSVSREKKERFSLILESASTNQTSMYLCASSLKGHRVSYEQYFGPGTRLTVT.

The chain couples TRBV28 to TRBJ1-5; 7 bases fit TRBD1. Germline assignment: CDR1 MDHEN and CDR2 SYDVKM. J gave up 1 base and V 1 base, and 7 bases lay outside the gene matches. The CDR3 sequence is 17 residues long. The CDR3 DNA follows: TGTGCCAGCAGTTTATATAGGGCACAGGGGAGCAATCAGCCCCAGCATTTT. This codes for CASSLYRAQGSNQPQHF.

The sample holds many counts of this clonotype. The gene calls are TRBV20-1 and TRBJ2-3; D is perhaps TRBD2 (6 bases). The V and J ends lost 3 bases and 0 bases respectively, with 13 bases between them. CDR3 length equals 15 residues. Germline V gene data show CDR1 as DFQATT and CDR2 as SNEGSKA (reference sequence). The CDR3 coding sequence is TGCAGTGCTAGGAGGGACTCAATCAGCACAGATACGCAGTATTTT. It yields the protein CSARRDSISTDTQYF.

This clonotype was counted between two and nine times. The chain employs TRBV29-1 and TRBJ2-1, with D possibly called TRBD1 or TRBD2 (6 bases each). The CDR3 runs 12 residues. In germline, CDR1 is SQVTM, CDR2 ANQGSEA. V dropped 5 bases and J dropped 7 bases, with 12 bases sitting between them. DNA for the CDR3: TGCAGCGTTACTGGAGGGGGAAATGAGCAGTTCTTC. Encoded protein: CSVTGGGNEQFF.

J is TRBJ1-5 and V is TRBV6-2 or TRBV6-3; tentative D call: TRBD1 (6 bases). The CDR3 is made up of 14 amino acids. Germline CDR1 and CDR2: MNHEY and SVGEGT. Trimming took 7 bases from V and 1 from J, leaving 11 bases between them. This chain's CDR3 is CASTGGASNQPQHF. The DNA for the CDR3 is TGTGCCAGCACGGGGGGCGCGAGCAATCAGCCCCAGCATTTT.

The chain joins TRBV29-1 to TRBJ1-4; no firm D call. V shed 4 bases and J shed 3 bases, with 9 bases lying between them. This CDR3 has 13 residues. Germline V gene lookup returns CDR1 SQVTM and CDR2 ANQGSEA. The CDR3 DNA is TGCAGCGTTGGGGGAGGTTCTAATGAAAAACTGTTTTTT. Residues: CSVGGGSNEKLFF.

This rearrangement joins TRBV5-5 to TRBJ2-5; maybe TRBD1 (6 bases). Deletions cut 5 bases from V and 3 bases from J, with 14 bases between. The length of the CDR3 is 14 residues. Germline V gene sequence: CDR1 SGHKS, CDR2 YYEKEE (reference sequence). For the CDR3, the DNA is TGTGCCAGCAGTTCATCCGGGACAAAAGAGACCCAGTACTTC. Amino acid sequence: CASSSSGTKETQYF.

The chain links TRBV18 to TRBJ2-3; D unclear. Trimming removed 2 bases from V and 2 bases from J, with 8 bases in between. Germline V gene sequence: CDR1 KGHSH, CDR2 LQKENI. The CDR3 extends over 14 amino acids. CDR3 residues: CASSPIETTDTQYF. The CDR3 DNA sequence: TGTGCCAGCTCACCAATAGAGACCACAGATACGCAGTATTTT. Full variable domain (outside the CDR3, taken from reference TRBV18 and TRBJ2-3): NAGVMQNPRHLVRRRGQEARLRCSPMKGHSHVYWYRQLPEEGLKFMVYLQKENIIDESGMPKERFSAEFPKEGPSILRIQQVVRGDSAAYFCASSPIETTDTQYFGPGTRLTVL.

This clonotype was counted only a few times. V gene TRBV29-1 combines with J gene TRBJ1-1; TRBD1 is a possible D gene (5 bases). Germline loops: CDR1 SQVTM, CDR2 ANQGSEA. CDR3 length: 14 amino acids. V lost 4 bases to trimming and J lost 0 bases, with 12 bases between them. CDR3 protein: CSVGRRQMNTEAFF. The CDR3 DNA follows: TGCAGCGTTGGTCGGAGACAGATGAACACTGAAGCTTTCTTT. Drawing the rest from reference TRBV29-1 and TRBJ1-1, the complete variable domain is SAVISQKPSRDICQRGTSLTIQCQVDSQVTMMFWYRQQPGQSLTLIATANQGSEATYESGFVIDKFPISRPNLTFSTLTVSNMSPEDSSIYLCSVGRRQMNTEAFFGQGTRLTVV.

A few counts support this clonotype. The gene calls are TRBV29-1 and TRBJ2-7; TRBD2 matches at 12 bases. Looked up from germline, CDR1 is SQVTM and CDR2 is ANQGSEA. Trimming removed 6 bases from V and 4 bases from J; junction bases left unmatched: 10. The CDR3 runs to 15 residues. CDR3 sequence reads: CSVRGLAGLGYEQYF. The DNA of the CDR3 is TGCAGCGTCCGTGGACTAGCGGGATTGGGGTACGAGCAGTACTTC.

The rearrangement links TRBV29-1 to TRBJ1-1; D gene uncertain. Looked up from germline, CDR1 is SQVTM and CDR2 is ANQGSEA. CDR3 length: 12 amino acids. The V and J ends lost 7 bases and 7 bases respectively, with 16 bases between them. The CDR3 region is CSDQTDTREAFF. The CDR3 nucleotides are TGCAGCGATCAAACAGATACACGTGAAGCTTTCTTT.

This clonotype has a count of ten or more. V gene TRBV2 combines with J gene TRBJ2-5; D perhaps matches TRBD2 (5 bases). The CDR3 consists of 15 residues. V lost 4 bases and J lost 1, with 13 bases in between. The germline CDR1 and CDR2 sequences are SNHLY and FYNNEI. The DNA of the CDR3 is TGTGCCAGCAGTGCTTTTGGGAGACCCCAAGAGACCCAGTACTTC. The encoded protein is CASSAFGRPQETQYF.

This clonotype was seen at least ten times. The chain recombines TRBV10-3 with TRBJ2-1, with D possibly matching TRBD2 (5 bases). The CDR3 spans 13 residues. Deletions cut 1 base from V and 8 bases from J, with 9 bases between. Germline V gene lookup returns CDR1 ENHRY and CDR2 SYGVKD. CDR3 bases: TGTGCCATCAGTGAGTTTAGTAGCGATGAGCAGTTCTTC. It translates to CAISEFSSDEQFF.

At least ten counts were recorded for this clonotype. The rearrangement joins TRBV6-5 to TRBJ2-1; 11 bases line up with TRBD2. Germline CDR1 and CDR2: MNHEY and SVGAGI. V trimming: 4 bases; J trimming: 12 bases; junction bases outside the gene matches: 11. The length of the CDR3 is 15 residues. CDR3 amino acids: CASSSPRLAGTSQFF. CDR3 nucleotides: TGTGCCAGCAGTTCCCCCAGACTAGCGGGAACTTCGCAGTTCTTC.

Comments on this clonotype: A junction boundary mismatches the germline segment, possibly from a read error. This chain connects TRBV7-3 to TRBJ2-2, with TRBD2 as a possible D gene (6 bases). This CDR3 region has 15 residues. Germline CDR1 and CDR2: SGHTA and FQGTGA. The CDR3 DNA reads TGTGACAGCAGTGGGACTGGGACTAACACCGGGGAGCTGTTTTTT. It is translated as CDSSGTGTNTGELFF. The complete variable domain, with remaining parts taken from reference TRBV7-3 and TRBJ2-2, reads GAGVSQTPSNKVTEKGKYVELRCDPISGHTALYWYRQSLGQGPEFLIYFQGTGAADDSGLPNDRFFAVRPEGSVSTLKIQRTERGDSAVYLCDSSGTGTNTGELFFGEGSRLTVL.

This clonotype was picked up a small number of times. The chain couples TRBV20-1 to TRBJ2-1; D is possibly TRBD1 (5 bases). CDR3 size: 18 residues. The germline gives CDR1 DFQATT, CDR2 SNEGSKA (reference sequence). The V end lost 0 bases, the J end lost 8 bases, and 26 bases lay between the germline ends. In nucleotides, the CDR3 is TGCAGTGCTAGAGATTGGTTCCCAAGGCAGGGTGGGTTGGATGAGCAGTTCTTC. Protein product: CSARDWFPRQGGLDEQFF.

J is TRBJ1-2 and V is TRBV12-3 or TRBV12-4; 9 nucleotides align to TRBD1. V dropped 4 bases and J dropped 2; count of bases not matched to a gene: 14. The CDR3 has 18 amino acids. The CDR3 DNA follows: TGTGCCAGCAGTTCCCATCCCTTGGAACAGGGGGCAAACTATGGCTACACCTTC. It encodes CASSSHPLEQGANYGYTF.

The chain is built from TRBV7-2 and TRBJ2-3; D might be TRBD1 (6 bases). CDR3 size: 14 residues. Trimming took off 5 bases at V and 1 base at J, with 10 bases between the two ends. From germline, CDR1 is SGHTA and CDR2 FQGNSA. CDR3 sequence: CASSTTGGTDTQYF. The CDR3 coding sequence is TGTGCCAGCAGCACGACAGGAGGCACAGATACGCAGTATTTT.

This clonotype showed up many times. The chain is built from TRBV28 and TRBJ2-7, with 9 bases that match TRBD1. The CDR3 sequence is 15 residues long. J was trimmed by 4 bases and V by 4 bases; bases with no gene match: 8. CDR1 and CDR2 from the germline V gene are MDHEN and SYDVKM. CDR3 region: CASSSRDRVFYEQYF. CDR3 in DNA: TGTGCCAGCAGTTCCCGGGACAGGGTTTTTTACGAGCAGTACTTC.

This clonotype was seen a few times. V and J are TRBV6-2 or TRBV6-3 and TRBJ2-1, with 14 bases lining up with TRBD2. The CDR3 is 17 residues long. The germline V gene encodes CDR1 MNHEY and CDR2 SVGEGT. The V gene end was trimmed by 4 bases and the J gene end by 6 bases; junction bases not matched to a gene: 8. CDR3 nucleotides: TGTGCCAGCAGTTTCACCTCCGGACTAGCGGGAGGCAATGAGCAGTTCTTC. Translating it yields CASSFTSGLAGGNEQFF.

This chain connects TRBV5-6 to TRBJ2-1; 12 nucleotides agree with TRBD2. CDR3 length: 19 residues. Germline V gives CDR1 SGHDT, CDR2 YYEEEE. V lost 5 bases and J lost 4; bases outside the gene matches: 16. The DNA of the CDR3 is TGTGCCAGCAGACGGGTCGGGCTAGCGGGAGGGACCCAATACAATGAGCAGTTCTTC. Protein product: CASRRVGLAGGTQYNEQFF. The whole variable domain, filled in from reference TRBV5-6 and TRBJ2-1, reads DAGVTQSPTHLIKTRGQQVTLRCSPKSGHDTVSWYQQALGQGPQFIFQYYEEEERQRGNFPDRFSGHQFPNYSSELNVNALLLGDSALYLCASRRVGLAGGTQYNEQFFGPGTRLTVL.